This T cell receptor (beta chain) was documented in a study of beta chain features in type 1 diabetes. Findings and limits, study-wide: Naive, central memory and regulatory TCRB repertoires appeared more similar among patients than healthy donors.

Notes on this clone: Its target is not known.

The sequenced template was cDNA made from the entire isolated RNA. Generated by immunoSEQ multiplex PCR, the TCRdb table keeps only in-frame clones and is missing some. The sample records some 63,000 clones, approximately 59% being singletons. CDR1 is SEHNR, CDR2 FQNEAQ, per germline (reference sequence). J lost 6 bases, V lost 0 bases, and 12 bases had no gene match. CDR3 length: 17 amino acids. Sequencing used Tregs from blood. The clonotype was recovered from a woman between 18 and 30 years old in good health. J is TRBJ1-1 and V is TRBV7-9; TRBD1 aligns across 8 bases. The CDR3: CASSLAPHRGASPEAFF. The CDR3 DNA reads TGTGCCAGCAGCTTAGCACCCCACAGGGGGGCAAGCCCTGAAGCTTTCTTT.